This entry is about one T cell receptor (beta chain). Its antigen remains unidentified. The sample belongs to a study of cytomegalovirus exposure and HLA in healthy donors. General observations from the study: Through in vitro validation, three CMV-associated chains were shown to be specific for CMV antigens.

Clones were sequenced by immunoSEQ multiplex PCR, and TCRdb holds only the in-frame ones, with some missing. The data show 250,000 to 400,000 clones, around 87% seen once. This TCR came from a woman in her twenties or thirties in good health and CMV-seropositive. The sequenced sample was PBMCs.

Here the CDR3 reads CASTVGGVNSPLHF. CDR3 nucleotide sequence: TGTGCCAGCACCGTTGGGGGAGTTAATTCACCCCTCCACTTT. This chain connects TRBV6-5 to TRBJ1-6; D may be TRBD1 (5 bases). V lost 7 bases and J lost 6, with 13 bases in between. Germline CDR1 reads MNHEY; CDR2 reads SVGAGI. There are 14 residues in the CDR3.